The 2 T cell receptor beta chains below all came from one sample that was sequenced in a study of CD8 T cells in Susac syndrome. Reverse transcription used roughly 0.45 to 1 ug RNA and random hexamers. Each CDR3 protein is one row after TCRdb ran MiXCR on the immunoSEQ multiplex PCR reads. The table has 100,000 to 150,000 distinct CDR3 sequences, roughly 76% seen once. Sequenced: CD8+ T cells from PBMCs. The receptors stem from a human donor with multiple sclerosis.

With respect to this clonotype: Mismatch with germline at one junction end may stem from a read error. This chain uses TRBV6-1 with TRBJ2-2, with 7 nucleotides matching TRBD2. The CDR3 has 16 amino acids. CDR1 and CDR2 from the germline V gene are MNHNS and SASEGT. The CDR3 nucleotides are TGTGCCAGCAGTGAATACCTACTAGCGAACACCCGGGAGCTGTTTTTT. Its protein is CASSEYLLANTRELFF.

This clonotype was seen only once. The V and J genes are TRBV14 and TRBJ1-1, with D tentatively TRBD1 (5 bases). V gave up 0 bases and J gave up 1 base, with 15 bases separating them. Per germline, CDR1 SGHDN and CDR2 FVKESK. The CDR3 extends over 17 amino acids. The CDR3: CASSQDHPPTGNTEAFF. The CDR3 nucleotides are TGTGCCAGCAGCCAAGATCACCCCCCCACAGGGAACACTGAAGCTTTCTTT.